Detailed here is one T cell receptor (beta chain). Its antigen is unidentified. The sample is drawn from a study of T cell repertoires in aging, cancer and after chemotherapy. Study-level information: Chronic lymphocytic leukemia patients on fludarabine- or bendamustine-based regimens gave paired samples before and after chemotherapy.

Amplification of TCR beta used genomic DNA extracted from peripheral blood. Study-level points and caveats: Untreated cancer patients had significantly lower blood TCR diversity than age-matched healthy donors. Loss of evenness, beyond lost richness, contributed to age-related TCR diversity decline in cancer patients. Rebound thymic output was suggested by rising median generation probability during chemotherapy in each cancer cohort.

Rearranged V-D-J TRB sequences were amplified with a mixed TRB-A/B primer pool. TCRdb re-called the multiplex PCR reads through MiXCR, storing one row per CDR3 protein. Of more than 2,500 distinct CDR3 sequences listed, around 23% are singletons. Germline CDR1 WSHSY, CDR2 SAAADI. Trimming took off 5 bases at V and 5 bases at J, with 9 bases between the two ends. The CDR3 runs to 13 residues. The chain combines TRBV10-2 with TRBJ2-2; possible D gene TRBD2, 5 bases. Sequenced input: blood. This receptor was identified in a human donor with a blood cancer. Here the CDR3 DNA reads TGCGCCAGCAGTCGTAGGGAGACCGGGGAGCTGTTTTTT. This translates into CASSRRETGELFF.